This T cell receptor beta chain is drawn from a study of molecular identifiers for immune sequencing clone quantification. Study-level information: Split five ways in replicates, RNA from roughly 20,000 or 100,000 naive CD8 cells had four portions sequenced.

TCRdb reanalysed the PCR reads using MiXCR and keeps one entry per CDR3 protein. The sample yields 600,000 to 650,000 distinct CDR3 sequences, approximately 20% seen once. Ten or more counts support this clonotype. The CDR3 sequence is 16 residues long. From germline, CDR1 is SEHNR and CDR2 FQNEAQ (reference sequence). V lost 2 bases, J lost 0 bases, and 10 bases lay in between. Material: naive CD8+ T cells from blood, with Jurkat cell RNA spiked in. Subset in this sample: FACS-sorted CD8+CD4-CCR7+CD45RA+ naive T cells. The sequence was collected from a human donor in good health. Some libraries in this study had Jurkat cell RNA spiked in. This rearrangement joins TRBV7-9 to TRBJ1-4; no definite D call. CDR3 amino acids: CASSLTGGSTNEKLFF. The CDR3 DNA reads TGTGCCAGCAGCTTAACGGGAGGGTCAACTAATGAAAAACTGTTTTTT. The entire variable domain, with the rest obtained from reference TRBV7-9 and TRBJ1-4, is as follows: DTGVSQNPRHKITKRGQNVTFRCDPISEHNRLYWYRQTLGQGPEFLTYFQNEAQLEKSRLLSDRFSAERPKGSFSTLEIQRTEQGDSAMYLCASSLTGGSTNEKLFFGSGTQLSVL.